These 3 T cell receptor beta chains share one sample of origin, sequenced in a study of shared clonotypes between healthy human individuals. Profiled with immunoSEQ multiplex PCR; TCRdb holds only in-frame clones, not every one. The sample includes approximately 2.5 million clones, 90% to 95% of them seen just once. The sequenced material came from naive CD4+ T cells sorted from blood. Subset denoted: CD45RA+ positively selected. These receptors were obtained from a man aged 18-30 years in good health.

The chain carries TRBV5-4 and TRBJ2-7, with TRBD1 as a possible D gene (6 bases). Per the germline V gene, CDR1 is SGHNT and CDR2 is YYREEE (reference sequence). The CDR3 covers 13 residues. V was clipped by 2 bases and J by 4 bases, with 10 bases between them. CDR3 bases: TGTGCCAGCAGCTTACAGGGTATTTACGAGCAGTACTTC. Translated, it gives CASSLQGIYEQYF.

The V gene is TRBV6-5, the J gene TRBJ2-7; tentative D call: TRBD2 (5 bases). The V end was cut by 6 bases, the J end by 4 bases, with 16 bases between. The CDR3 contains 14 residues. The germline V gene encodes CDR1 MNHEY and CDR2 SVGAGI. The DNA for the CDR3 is TGTGCCAGCAGAAAGGGTACTGGGGAGTACGAGCAGTACTTC. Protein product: CASRKGTGEYEQYF.

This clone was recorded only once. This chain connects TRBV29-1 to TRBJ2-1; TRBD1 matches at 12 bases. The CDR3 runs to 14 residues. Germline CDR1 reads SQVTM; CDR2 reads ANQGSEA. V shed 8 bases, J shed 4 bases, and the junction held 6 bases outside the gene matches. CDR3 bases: TGCAGCCTTAGGGGACAGGGGGCTTACAATGAGCAGTTCTTC. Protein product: CSLRGQGAYNEQFF.